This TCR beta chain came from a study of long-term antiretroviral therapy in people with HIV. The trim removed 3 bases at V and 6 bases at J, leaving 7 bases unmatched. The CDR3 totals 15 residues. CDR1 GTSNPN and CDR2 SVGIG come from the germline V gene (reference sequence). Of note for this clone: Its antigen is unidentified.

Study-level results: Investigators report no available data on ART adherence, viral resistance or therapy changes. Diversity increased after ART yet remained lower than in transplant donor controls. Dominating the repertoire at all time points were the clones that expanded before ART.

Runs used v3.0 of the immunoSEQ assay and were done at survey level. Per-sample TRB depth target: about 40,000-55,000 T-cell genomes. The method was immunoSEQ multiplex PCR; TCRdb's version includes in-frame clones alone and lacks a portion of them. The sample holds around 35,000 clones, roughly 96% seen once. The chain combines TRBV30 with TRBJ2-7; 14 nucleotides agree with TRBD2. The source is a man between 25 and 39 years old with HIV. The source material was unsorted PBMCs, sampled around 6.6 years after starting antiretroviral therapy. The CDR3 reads CAWSVGTSGSAEQYF. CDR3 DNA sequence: TGTGCCTGGAGCGTTGGGACTAGCGGGAGTGCCGAGCAGTACTTC.